The clone carrying this T cell receptor beta chain was detected a few times. No antigen is known for it. The V and J ends lost 6 bases and 5 bases respectively, with 8 bases between them. Germline values: CDR1 MNHNY, CDR2 SVGAGI (reference sequence). The CDR3 spans 12 residues. The sample is drawn from a study of cytomegalovirus exposure and HLA in healthy donors. General study points: It was reported that TCR beta sequences correctly inferred the HLA-A and HLA-B alleles for most subjects. It was reported in a later analysis that an Asian-associated ancestry cluster showed fewer N-insertions than the roughly 670-donor mean.

A multiplex PCR was run with 60 Vbeta primers and 13 Jbeta primers. Profiling relied on immunoSEQ multiplex PCR, and the TCRdb table lists in-frame clones only, not all of them. The profile covers roughly 120,000 clones, with 82% appearing a single time and about 2.7% taken by the ten largest. The chain combines TRBV6-6 with TRBJ2-1; D is uncertain. The TCR was taken from a woman younger than 30 in good health and CMV-seronegative. The material sequenced was PBMCs. For the CDR3, the DNA is TGTGCCAGCAGACCCCGGGACAATGAGCAGTTCTTC. Translated, it gives CASRPRDNEQFF.